One sample yielded the 29 T cell receptor beta chains listed below, sequenced in a study of blood T cell repertoires in COVID-19. The protocol was immunoSEQ multiplex PCR, while the TCRdb copy is restricted to in-frame clones and leaves out a portion. The data show under 65,000 clones, with roughly 91% seen just once and 6.5% to 9.5% held by the top ten. The sample consisted of peripheral blood. These receptors all come from a human donor in a cohort sampled during active COVID-19.

This chain joins TRBV10-3 and TRBJ2-1, with 11 bases fitting TRBD2. Germline V gene data show CDR1 as ENHRY and CDR2 as SYGVKD. The CDR3 has 14 amino acids. The junction had 9 bases not matched to a gene; V was cut back by 8 bases and J by 9 bases. CDR3 loop: CAIASLAGGGEQFF. Written as DNA, the CDR3 is TGTGCCATCGCTTCGCTAGCGGGAGGTGGTGAGCAGTTCTTC.

The rearrangement uses TRBV19 and TRBJ2-1, with 11 bases matching TRBD2. The CDR3 runs to 14 residues. Germline CDR1 LNHDA, CDR2 SQIVND (reference sequence). Trimming cost V 9 bases and J 4 bases; bases outside gene matches: 5. The CDR3 is CASGTSGFYNEQFF. The CDR3 DNA is TGTGCCAGCGGGACTAGCGGTTTTTACAATGAGCAGTTCTTC.

J is TRBJ1-1 and V is TRBV5-1, with D unresolved. The V gene lost 5 bases and the J gene lost 3 bases, with 14 bases spanning the gap. Germline V gene lookup returns CDR1 SGHRS and CDR2 YFSETQ. The CDR3 has 14 residues. In nucleotides, the CDR3 is TGCGCCAGCAGTTGGACTCCAGCAGACACTGAAGCTTTCTTT. Residues: CASSWTPADTEAFF.

This chain links TRBV30 with TRBJ2-1, with 8 positions matching TRBD2. The junction had 10 bases not matched to a gene; V was cut back by 0 bases and J by 6 bases. Germline lookup yields CDR1 GTSNPN and CDR2 SVGIG (reference sequence). The CDR3 totals 16 residues. CDR3 sequence (DNA): TGTGCCTGGAGTGTACTTGCGGGGGGTCGAGTCAATGAGCAGTTCTTC. It encodes CAWSVLAGGRVNEQFF.

This sequence joins TRBV7-9 and TRBJ1-2, with TRBD1 matching over 9 bases. Germline lookup yields CDR1 SEHNR and CDR2 FQNEAQ (reference sequence). With 0 bases clipped from V and 4 bases from J, the junction kept 6 bases outside the gene matches. The CDR3 consists of 16 residues. CDR3 in amino acids: CASSLAGQGVPYGYTF. As DNA, the CDR3 is TGTGCCAGCAGCTTAGCGGGACAGGGAGTTCCCTATGGCTACACCTTC.

This clone has more than one count but fewer than ten. This rearrangement joins TRBV5-1 to TRBJ1-4; 11 bases line up with TRBD1. CDR3 length equals 16 residues. With 2 bases clipped from V and 5 bases from J, the junction kept 5 bases outside the gene matches. CDR1 SGHRS and CDR2 YFSETQ come from the germline V gene. The CDR3 sequence is CASSLFGTGGNEKLFF. The CDR3 coding sequence is TGCGCCAGCAGCTTATTCGGGACAGGGGGAAATGAAAAACTGTTTTTT.

This clone appeared once. This chain connects TRBV10-3 to TRBJ1-4; D is perhaps TRBD1 (5 bases). V was trimmed by 3 bases and J by 5 bases, leaving 7 bases between them. This CDR3 has 13 amino acids. Per the germline V gene, CDR1 is ENHRY and CDR2 is SYGVKD. The CDR3 loop is CAISEGENEKLFF. DNA of the CDR3: TGTGCCATCAGTGAAGGGGAAAATGAAAAACTGTTTTTT.

This sequence joins TRBV5-1 and TRBJ2-1, with unresolved D. The CDR3 sequence is 13 residues long. The ends were cut back, 0 bases at V and 7 bases at J, with 8 bases in the middle. In germline, CDR1 is SGHRS, CDR2 YFSETQ. The CDR3 reads CASSLANGNEQFF. CDR3 nucleotide sequence: TGCGCCAGCAGCTTGGCCAACGGTAATGAGCAGTTCTTC. Full variable domain (rest looked up from reference TRBV5-1 and TRBJ2-1): KAGVTQTPRYLIKTRGQQVTLSCSPISGHRSVSWYQQTPGQGLQFLFEYFSETQRNKGNFPGRFSGRQFSNSRSEMNVSTLELGDSALYLCASSLANGNEQFFGPGTRLTVL.

The chain is built from TRBV2 and TRBJ1-6, with D possibly matching TRBD1 (5 bases). The CDR3 contains 15 residues. The ends were cut back, 4 bases at V and 7 bases at J, with 14 bases in the middle. CDR1 and CDR2 from the germline V gene are SNHLY and FYNNEI. The CDR3 loop reads CASSANQGENSPLHF. In DNA, the CDR3 is TGTGCCAGCAGTGCCAACCAAGGGGAAAATTCACCCCTCCACTTT.

The CDR3 protein is CASSLGARTDSPYEQYF. The DNA for the CDR3 is TGTGCCAGCAGCTTAGGGGCCCGGACAGACTCTCCCTACGAGCAGTACTTC. V is TRBV7-2 and J is TRBJ2-7; TRBD1 might be the D (6 bases). V lost 1 base, J lost 2 bases, and 18 bases lay in between. The CDR3 contains 17 residues. Germline loops: CDR1 SGHTA, CDR2 FQGNSA.

The chain is built from TRBV21-1 and TRBJ2-5; TRBD1, as called in the table, went unchecked against the DNA. TRBV21-1 is a known pseudogene. The length of the CDR3 is 17 residues. The CDR3, as DNA: TGTGCCAGCAGCCCCTACGGGAAGGGGGCGACGGGAGAGACCCAGTACTTC. Translating gives CASSPYGKGATGETQYF.

The chain uses TRBV6-5 and TRBJ2-7; the D is unclear. Germline loops: CDR1 MNHEY, CDR2 SVGAGI. Trimming cost V 0 bases and J 2 bases, with 8 bases left between them. The CDR3 length is 14 residues. The CDR3 DNA sequence: TGTGCCAGCAGTTACTCCCGCGGCACCTACGAGCAGTACTTC. Protein sequence: CASSYSRGTYEQYF.

The chain links TRBV4-3 to TRBJ2-5, with a tentative D call TRBD2 (5 bases). The CDR3 covers 15 residues. Germline CDR1 reads LGHNA; CDR2 reads YSLEER. V lost 1 base, J lost 2 bases, and 11 bases lay in between. The CDR3 loop is CASSQARAVQETQYF. CDR3 nucleotide sequence: TGCGCCAGCAGCCAAGCAAGAGCGGTGCAAGAGACCCAGTACTTC.

The chain links TRBV5-1 to TRBJ1-3, with D maybe TRBD1 (6 bases). Trimming removed 0 bases from V and 3 bases from J, with 10 bases in between. This CDR3 contains 15 residues. Germline V lookup: CDR1 SGHRS, CDR2 YFSETQ. The CDR3 loop is CASSLDPGDGNTIYF. The CDR3 coding sequence is TGCGCCAGCAGCTTGGATCCAGGGGATGGAAACACCATATATTTT.

The chain carries TRBV30 and TRBJ1-6, with 8 bases matching TRBD1. J gave up 7 bases and V 3 bases, and 8 bases lay outside the gene matches. This CDR3 spans 15 amino acids. CDR1 is GTSNPN, CDR2 SVGIG, per germline (reference sequence). In nucleotides, the CDR3 is TGTGCCTGGAGAGTGCAGGGGGCATGGAATTCACCCCTCCACTTT. As protein: CAWRVQGAWNSPLHF.

This chain connects TRBV9 to TRBJ2-3; 10 bases agree with TRBD2. The germline gives CDR1 SGDLS, CDR2 YYNGEE. V dropped 0 bases and J dropped 6; count of bases not matched to a gene: 7. This CDR3 region has 16 residues. The CDR3 protein is CASSVGGLAGADTQYF. The DNA of the CDR3 is TGTGCCAGCAGCGTAGGGGGGCTAGCGGGAGCTGATACGCAGTATTTT.

The genes are TRBV11-2 and TRBJ2-1; tentative D call: TRBD2 (5 bases). V gave up 5 bases and J gave up 0 bases, with 14 bases separating them. This CDR3 has 16 amino acids. Per the germline V gene, CDR1 is SGHAT and CDR2 is FQNNGV. CDR3 in amino acids: CASSQAALSSYNEQFF. The CDR3, as DNA: TGTGCCAGCAGCCAAGCGGCCCTTAGCTCCTACAATGAGCAGTTCTTC.

The chain couples TRBV5-1 to TRBJ2-7; 7 bases align to TRBD2. The CDR3 has 15 amino acids. V dropped 4 bases and J dropped 0; count of bases not matched to a gene: 7. The germline gives CDR1 SGHRS, CDR2 YFSETQ. The CDR3 spells CASSPASGNSYEQYF. In DNA, the CDR3 is TGCGCCAGCAGCCCCGCAAGCGGGAACTCCTACGAGCAGTACTTC.

The rearrangement links TRBV2 to TRBJ2-2; no reliable D call. The CDR3 spans 12 residues. The V end lost 8 bases, the J end lost 1 base, and 5 bases lay between the germline ends. CDR1 and CDR2 (germline): SNHLY, FYNNEI. CDR3: CASDLNTGELFF. In DNA form, the CDR3 reads TGTGCCAGCGACTTGAACACCGGGGAGCTGTTTTTT.

The chain uses TRBV5-4 and TRBJ2-4; maybe TRBD1 (7 bases). Deletions cut 1 base from V and 1 base from J, with 15 bases between. From germline, CDR1 is SGHNT and CDR2 YYREEE (reference sequence). This CDR3 spans 17 amino acids. DNA for the CDR3: TGTGCCAGCAGCTTGTCGAAGGGGGCGGGGGCCAAAAACATTCAGTACTTC. Translation gives CASSLSKGAGAKNIQYF.

This chain connects TRBV4-1 to TRBJ2-5; the match to TRBD2 covers 9 bases. J lost 5 bases, V lost 3 bases, and 13 bases had no gene match. The CDR3 runs to 17 residues. The germline CDR1 and CDR2 sequences are MGHRA and YSYEKL. As DNA, the CDR3 is TGCGCCAGCAGCCATATCTTAGCGGGAGCCTCCGGTGAGACCCAGTACTTC. Its translation: CASSHILAGASGETQYF.

The chain links TRBV4-1 to TRBJ1-5; TRBD1 is a possible D gene (5 bases). The CDR3 is 14 amino acids. Germline V lookup: CDR1 MGHRA, CDR2 YSYEKL. V lost 1 base and J lost 7, with 11 bases in between. CDR3 amino acids: CASSQAWGEQPQHF. The CDR3 DNA sequence: TGCGCCAGCAGCCAAGCTTGGGGGGAACAGCCCCAGCATTTT.

The rearrangement uses TRBV3-1 (or the pseudogene TRBV3-2) and TRBJ2-2; 9 bases are shared with TRBD2. Per the germline V gene, CDR1 is LGHDT and CDR2 is YNNKEL (reference sequence). V shed 3 bases and J 4 bases; nucleotides not matched to a gene: 3. The CDR3 runs to 15 residues. CDR3 nucleotide sequence: TGTGCCAGCAGCCAGGAACTAGCGGGCACCGGGGAGCTGTTTTTT. Translating gives CASSQELAGTGELFF.

The chain employs TRBV9 and TRBJ1-3; TRBD1 is a possible D gene (5 bases). V gave up 2 bases and J gave up 7 bases, with 13 bases separating them. This CDR3 has 14 amino acids. Germline CDR1 is SGDLS and CDR2 is YYNGEE. CDR3 sequence: CASSVAGSTNTIYF. The CDR3 nucleotides read TGTGCCAGCAGCGTGGCAGGGTCCACGAACACCATATATTTT.

The chain links TRBV19 to TRBJ2-3; maybe TRBD1 (7 bases). Per germline, CDR1 LNHDA and CDR2 SQIVND (reference sequence). The V and J ends lost 3 bases and 6 bases respectively, with 16 bases between them. The CDR3 consists of 15 residues. The CDR3 DNA reads TGTGCCAGTAGTATTTCGGAGGGGGCCATGGATACGCAGTATTTT. Translated: CASSISEGAMDTQYF.

The chain combines TRBV5-4 with TRBJ2-7; D is possibly TRBD1 (5 bases). The germline gives CDR1 SGHNT, CDR2 YYREEE (reference sequence). The CDR3 contains 16 residues. V gave up 5 bases and J gave up 5 bases, with 23 bases separating them. DNA for the CDR3: TGTGCCAGCAGGATATCCCTGGGGCAGCGAATACACGAGCAGTACTTC. Translation gives CASRISLGQRIHEQYF.

The chain joins TRBV6-2 or TRBV6-3 to TRBJ2-5, with TRBD2 matching over 12 bases. Trimming cost V 5 bases and J 8 bases; bases outside gene matches: 6. The germline gives CDR1 MNHEY, CDR2 SVGEGT. The CDR3 covers 14 residues. The CDR3 is CASSLAGGPSTQYF. CDR3 nucleotide sequence: TGTGCCAGCAGTCTAGCGGGAGGGCCTAGTACCCAGTACTTC.

This clone was seen once. The chain uses TRBV7-2 and TRBJ1-4; 7 positions agree with TRBD1. With 5 bases clipped from V and 5 bases from J, the junction kept 5 bases outside the gene matches. Germline V gives CDR1 SGHTA, CDR2 FQGNSA. The CDR3 totals 14 residues. In nucleotides, the CDR3 is TGTGCCAGCAGCCGGGACAGCCAGAATGAAAAACTGTTTTTT. Residues: CASSRDSQNEKLFF.

This sequence joins TRBV10-2 and TRBJ2-3; TRBD2 aligns across 8 bases. Per germline, CDR1 WSHSY and CDR2 SAAADI. The CDR3 is made up of 13 amino acids. V lost 4 bases to trimming and J lost 5 bases; unmatched junction nucleotides: 2. The CDR3 is CASSGGRRDTQYF. The DNA of the CDR3 is TGCGCCAGCAGTGGCGGGAGGAGAGATACGCAGTATTTT.